This T cell receptor (beta chain) emerged from a study of blood T cell repertoires in COVID-19. About the study: There were acute and convalescent COVID-19 samples, and they came from the United States, Italy and Spain.

Participants, 18 to 89 years old, spanned 24 US areas. Source study methods: Nucleated cell counts were estimated from reference gene primer amplification. TCRdb's table, derived via immunoSEQ multiplex PCR, lists solely in-frame clones and lacks some. That table furnishes V, J and clone size, whereas the DNA furnished D and trimming. Of about 440,000 clones in the sample, less than 95% were seen once. The V end was cut by 8 bases, the J end by 1 base, with 6 bases between. Germline CDR1 SEHNR, CDR2 FQNEAQ (reference sequence). The CDR3 is 12 residues long. The V gene is TRBV7-9, the J gene TRBJ2-1; TRBD1 might be the D (5 bases). Source material: PBMCs or T cells enriched from blood (not recorded which). The sequence derives from a man younger than 35 who had recovered from COVID-19. The CDR3, as DNA: TGTGCCAGCGGGGCATCCTACAATGAGCAGTTCTTC. It codes for CASGASYNEQFF.